This T cell receptor (beta chain) was recorded in a study of blood T cell repertoires in COVID-19. About the research overall: The United States, Italy and Spain were the sources of the acute and convalescent COVID-19 samples. T cells, B-cell-depleted T cells, or PBMCs provided the cDNA or gDNA that served as material.

Trimming cost V 5 bases and J 7 bases; bases outside gene matches: 7. Looked up from germline, CDR1 is GTSNPN and CDR2 is SVGIG (reference sequence). CDR3 size: 13 residues. Per the study methods: Reference gene primer amplification gave estimated nucleated cell counts. The method was immunoSEQ multiplex PCR; TCRdb's version includes in-frame clones alone and lacks a portion of them. V and J calls and clone size are given by that table; D and trimming were obtained from the DNA. In the table there are some 150,000 clones, around 90% of which are singletons. The receptor comes from an elderly woman with acute or convalescent COVID-19. Sequenced material: peripheral blood. The chain combines TRBV30 with TRBJ2-1; the match to TRBD2 covers 8 bases. The CDR3 DNA reads as TGTGCCTGGGGCGGGGGGAGGTTAAATGAGCAGTTCTTC. Translating gives CAWGGGRLNEQFF.